The clone carrying this T cell receptor (beta chain) showed up many times. Antigen unknown. This specimen belongs to a study of CD8 T cells in ankylosing spondylitis. Libraries of TCR beta came from quantitative 5'-RACE with molecular barcodes. TCRdb used MiXCR to reprocess the 5' RACE reads, holding one entry per CDR3 protein. The sample holds 500,000 or so distinct CDR3 sequences, about 5.7% seen once. Study-level points and caveats: Significant enrichment of disease-linked clones was reported in matched ankylosing spondylitis synovial fluid. What seemed typical of ankylosing spondylitis blood was a TCR beta motif built from 7 or 8 highly homologous variants. Peripheral blood held disease-linked clones only at relatively low frequency, and these were CD8+.

Germline-derived CDR1 and CDR2 are SGHTA and FQGNSA. V lost 0 bases, J lost 11 bases, and 12 bases lay in between. The CDR3 has 13 amino acids. This clonotype was sampled from a male donor with ankylosing spondylitis. Sample: blood, either unsorted or a sorted T cell fraction (not recorded which). The chain combines TRBV7-2 with TRBJ2-3, with unresolved D. CDR3 sequence: CASSLAGSRGQYF. The CDR3 DNA is TGTGCCAGCAGCTTAGCGGGTTCTCGAGGGCAGTATTTT.